The source of this T cell receptor (beta chain) is a study of blood T cell repertoires in COVID-19. Turning to the study itself: From the United States, Italy and Spain came samples of acute and convalescent COVID-19. PBMCs, B-cell-depleted T cells, or T cells were the source of the cDNA or gDNA that made up the material.

The germline V and J ends were trimmed by 0 bases and 0 bases, with 18 bases remaining between them. The germline V gene has CDR1 LGHNA and CDR2 YSLEER. The CDR3 totals 18 residues. As processed by the authors: Amplification from reference gene primers served as the basis for estimated nucleated cell counts. Assay: immunoSEQ multiplex PCR; the TCRdb copy retains only in-frame clones and omits some. V and J calls and clone size come straight from that table; D and trimming were deduced from the DNA. The table has hundreds of thousands of clones, around nine tenths seen once; the top ten hold around 1.2%.

The chain couples TRBV4-3 to TRBJ2-7; D is possibly TRBD1 (6 bases). Sequenced: peripheral blood. The sequence was collected from a man in his 70s with acute or convalescent COVID-19. CDR3 amino acids: CASSQDPVGQNVSYEQYF. The CDR3 nucleotides read TGCGCCAGCAGCCAAGATCCCGTCGGACAGAATGTCTCCTACGAGCAGTACTTC.